These T cell receptor beta chains were read from a single sample in a study of radiation and T cells in renal cell carcinoma. The table came from immunoSEQ multiplex PCR; TCRdb's copy has only in-frame clones and leaves some out. The table records more than 20,000 clones, roughly 80% of them present only once. The sample consisted of blood, taken from a patient whose treatment included radiotherapy and nephrectomy. The receptors stem from a man in his 60s with renal cell carcinoma. Each CDR3 is given with its conserved first and last residue. D genes are given only for firm matches. Expanded clones are given a class, and other clones once, few, many or no size at all.

. TRBJ1-1 TRBV30 few 14 CAWSGNGKETEAFF TGTGCCTGGAGTGGGAACGGAAAGGAGACTGAAGCTTTCTTT
. TRBJ2-3 TRBV5-1 . 15 CASSLANGGRDTQYF TGCGCCAGCAGCTTGGCCAACGGGGGCAGAGATACGCAGTATTTT
. TRBJ2-6 TRBV2 . 15 CASTGPRLGANVLTF TGTGCCAGCACCGGGCCCCGTCTGGGGGCCAACGTCCTAACTTTC
TRBD1 TRBJ2-3 TRBV6-1 . 15 CASSAQGGTQIEQYF TGTGCCAGCAGTGCCCAAGGGGGCACTCAAATAGAGCAGTATTTT
TRBD1 TRBJ2-3 TRBV15 . 17 CATSRGQGRRFTDTQYF TGTGCCACCAGCAGAGGACAGGGCAGAAGATTCACAGATACGCAGTATTTT
. TRBJ2-2 TRBV11-3 . 13 CASSQDWAGELFF TGTGCCAGCAGCCAAGACTGGGCCGGGGAGCTGTTTTTT
TRBD2 TRBJ2-1 TRBV9 . 14 CASSGLAGSAEQFF TGTGCCAGCAGTGGACTAGCGGGAAGTGCTGAGCAGTTCTTC
TRBD1 TRBJ2-5 TRBV2 few 15 CASSGTGGRKETQYF TGTGCCAGCAGTGGAACAGGGGGCCGAAAAGAGACCCAGTACTTC
. TRBJ2-5 TRBV19 . 13 CASSIGLKETQYF TGTGCCAGTAGTATAGGCCTAAAAGAGACCCAGTACTTC
. TRBJ2-7 TRBV11-2 . 14 CASSLAGLVYEQYF TGTGCCAGCAGCTTAGCTGGGCTGGTCTACGAGCAGTACTTC
TRBD2 TRBJ2-1 TRBV7-2 . 19 CASSLARPGLAGVGNEQFF TGTGCCAGCAGCTTAGCGAGACCGGGACTAGCGGGAGTAGGGAATGAGCAGTTCTTC
TRBD1 TRBJ1-3 TRBV18 . 16 CASSPGQVNSGNTIYF TGTGCCAGCTCACCAGGACAGGTCAACTCTGGAAACACCATATATTTT
. TRBJ1-2 TRBV30 . 13 CAAPVASGYGYTF TGTGCCGCCCCGGTGGCCTCGGGCTATGGCTACACCTTC
. TRBJ2-3 TRBV13 . 13 CASSRWGTDTQYF TGTGCCAGCAGTCGGTGGGGCACAGATACGCAGTATTTT
. TRBJ1-2 TRBV7-5 . 13 CASSQTGAVGYTF TGTGCCAGCAGCCAAACAGGGGCCGTAGGCTACACCTTC
TRBD1 TRBJ2-7 TRBV7-2 . 15 CASSFDRDRGYEQYF TGTGCCAGCAGCTTCGACCGGGACAGGGGTTACGAGCAGTACTTC
. TRBJ1-1 TRBV7-8 . 14 CASSLVREDTEAFF TGTGCCAGCAGCTTAGTTCGGGAGGACACTGAAGCTTTCTTT
TRBD1 TRBJ2-7 TRBV18 . 14 CASSREQGIYEQYF TGTGCCAGCTCACGCGAACAGGGGATCTACGAGCAGTACTTC
TRBD1 TRBJ2-7 TRBV30 . 13 CAWSRTGPGEQYF TGTGCCTGGAGCCGGACAGGTCCGGGCGAGCAGTACTTC
TRBD1 TRBJ1-1 TRBV5-4 few 14 CASSIPGQEREAFF TGTGCCAGCAGCATCCCGGGACAGGAGAGGGAAGCTTTCTTT
. TRBJ2-1 TRBV4-3 . 15 CASSQEGLASNEQFF TGCGCCAGCAGCCAAGAGGGCCTAGCGTCCAATGAGCAGTTCTTC
. TRBJ1-1 TRBV20-1 . 11 CSRSTDTEAFF TGCAGCCGATCCACAGACACTGAAGCTTTCTTT
. TRBJ2-1 TRBV19 . 15 CASSSPKRAYNEQFF TGTGCCAGTAGTTCCCCGAAGCGCGCCTACAATGAGCAGTTCTTC
. TRBJ1-1 TRBV2 . 14 CASTRGGSNTEAFF TGTGCCAGCACCCGGGGGGGGTCTAACACTGAAGCTTTCTTT
TRBD2 TRBJ2-2 TRBV2 . 14 CASTSGKNTGELFF TGTGCCAGCACTAGCGGGAAAAACACCGGGGAGCTGTTTTTT
. TRBJ2-7 TRBV2 . 11 CASSETYEQYF TGTGCCAGCAGTGAAACCTACGAGCAGTACTTC
. TRBJ1-1 TRBV18 . 15 CASSPARAQNTEAFF TGTGCCAGCTCACCAGCACGGGCCCAGAACACTGAAGCTTTCTTT
TRBD1 TRBJ1-1 TRBV29-1 few 13 CSVGVGQGTEAFF TGCAGCGTCGGGGTGGGACAGGGGACTGAAGCTTTCTTT